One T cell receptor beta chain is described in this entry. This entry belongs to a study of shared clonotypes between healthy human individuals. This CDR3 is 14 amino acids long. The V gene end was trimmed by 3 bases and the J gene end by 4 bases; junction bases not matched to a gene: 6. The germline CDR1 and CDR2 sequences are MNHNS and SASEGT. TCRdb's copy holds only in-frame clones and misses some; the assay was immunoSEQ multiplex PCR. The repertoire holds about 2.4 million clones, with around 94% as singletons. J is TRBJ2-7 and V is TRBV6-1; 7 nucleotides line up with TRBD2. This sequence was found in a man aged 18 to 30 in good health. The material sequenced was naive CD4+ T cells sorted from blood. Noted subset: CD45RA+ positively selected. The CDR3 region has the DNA TGTGCCAGCAGTGATGCGGGGAGGGTATACGAGCAGTACTTC. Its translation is CASSDAGRVYEQYF.